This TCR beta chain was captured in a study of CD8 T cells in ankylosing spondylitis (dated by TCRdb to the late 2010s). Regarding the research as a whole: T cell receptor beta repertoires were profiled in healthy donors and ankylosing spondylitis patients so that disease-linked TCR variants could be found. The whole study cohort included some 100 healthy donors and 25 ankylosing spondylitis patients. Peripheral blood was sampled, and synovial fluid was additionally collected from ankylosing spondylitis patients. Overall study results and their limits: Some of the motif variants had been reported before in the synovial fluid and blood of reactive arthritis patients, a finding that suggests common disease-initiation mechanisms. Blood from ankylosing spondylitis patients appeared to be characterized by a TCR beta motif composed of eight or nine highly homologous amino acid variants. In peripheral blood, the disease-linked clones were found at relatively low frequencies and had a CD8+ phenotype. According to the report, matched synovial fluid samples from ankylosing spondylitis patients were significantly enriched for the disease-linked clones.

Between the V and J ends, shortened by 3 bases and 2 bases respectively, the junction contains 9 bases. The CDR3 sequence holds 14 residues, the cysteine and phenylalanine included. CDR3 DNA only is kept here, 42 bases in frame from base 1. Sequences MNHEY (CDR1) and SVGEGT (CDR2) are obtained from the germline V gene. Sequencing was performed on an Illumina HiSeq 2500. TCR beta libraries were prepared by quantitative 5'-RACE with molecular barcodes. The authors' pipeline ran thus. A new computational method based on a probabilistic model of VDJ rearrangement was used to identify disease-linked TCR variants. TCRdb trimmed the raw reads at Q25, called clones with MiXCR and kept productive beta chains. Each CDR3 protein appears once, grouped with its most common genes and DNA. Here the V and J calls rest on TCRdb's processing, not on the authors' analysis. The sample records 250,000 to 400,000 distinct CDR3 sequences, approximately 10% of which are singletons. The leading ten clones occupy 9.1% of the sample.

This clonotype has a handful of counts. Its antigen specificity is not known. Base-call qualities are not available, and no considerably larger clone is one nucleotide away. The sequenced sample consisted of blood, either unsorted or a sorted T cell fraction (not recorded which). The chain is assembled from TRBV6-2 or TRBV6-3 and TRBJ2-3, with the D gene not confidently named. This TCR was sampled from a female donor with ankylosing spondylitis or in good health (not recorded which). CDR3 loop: CASSYPRITDTQYF. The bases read TGTGCCAGCAGTTATCCCCGGATCACAGATACGCAGTATTTT.